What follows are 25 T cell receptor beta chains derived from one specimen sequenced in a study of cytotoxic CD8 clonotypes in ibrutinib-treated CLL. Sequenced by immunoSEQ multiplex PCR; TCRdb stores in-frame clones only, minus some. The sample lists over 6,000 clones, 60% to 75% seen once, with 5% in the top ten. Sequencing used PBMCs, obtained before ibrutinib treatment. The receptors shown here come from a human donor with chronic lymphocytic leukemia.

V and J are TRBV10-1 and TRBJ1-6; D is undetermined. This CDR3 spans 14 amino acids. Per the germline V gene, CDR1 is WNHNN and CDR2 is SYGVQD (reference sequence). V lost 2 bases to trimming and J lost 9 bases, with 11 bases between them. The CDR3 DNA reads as TGCGCCAGCAGTGAGAAGCAGGCCAGTTCACCCCTCCACTTT. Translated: CASSEKQASSPLHF.

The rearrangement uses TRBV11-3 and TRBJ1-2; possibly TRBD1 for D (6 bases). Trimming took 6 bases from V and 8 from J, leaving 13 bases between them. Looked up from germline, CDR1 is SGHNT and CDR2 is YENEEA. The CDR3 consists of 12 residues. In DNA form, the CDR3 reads TGTGCCAGCAGAGGCGCAGGGGTGGGCTACACCTTC. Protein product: CASRGAGVGYTF. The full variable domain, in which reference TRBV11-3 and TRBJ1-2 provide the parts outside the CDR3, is EAGVVQSPRYKIIEKKQPVAFWCNPISGHNTLYWYLQNLGQGPELLIRYENEEAVDDSQLPKDRFSAERLKGVDSTLKIQPAELGDSAVYLCASRGAGVGYTFGSGTRLTVV.

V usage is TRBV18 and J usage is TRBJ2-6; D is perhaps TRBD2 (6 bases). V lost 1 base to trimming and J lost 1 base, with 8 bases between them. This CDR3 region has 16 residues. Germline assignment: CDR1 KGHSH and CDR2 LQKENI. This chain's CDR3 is CASSPQGGSGANVLTF. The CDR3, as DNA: TGTGCCAGCTCACCACAAGGAGGGTCTGGGGCCAACGTCCTGACTTTC.

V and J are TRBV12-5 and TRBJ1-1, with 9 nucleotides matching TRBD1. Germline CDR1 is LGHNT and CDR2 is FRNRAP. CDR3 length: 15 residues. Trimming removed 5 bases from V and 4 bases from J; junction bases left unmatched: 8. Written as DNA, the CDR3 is TGTGCTAGTGGTCCCGGGACAGGGAGGAGCACTGAAGCTTTCTTT. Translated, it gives CASGPGTGRSTEAFF.

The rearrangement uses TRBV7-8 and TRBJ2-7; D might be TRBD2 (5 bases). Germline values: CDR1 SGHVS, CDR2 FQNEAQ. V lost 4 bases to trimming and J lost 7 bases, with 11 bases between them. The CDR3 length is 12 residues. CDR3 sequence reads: CASSSLRGEQYF. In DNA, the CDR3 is TGTGCCAGCAGCTCCCTCCGAGGGGAGCAGTACTTC.

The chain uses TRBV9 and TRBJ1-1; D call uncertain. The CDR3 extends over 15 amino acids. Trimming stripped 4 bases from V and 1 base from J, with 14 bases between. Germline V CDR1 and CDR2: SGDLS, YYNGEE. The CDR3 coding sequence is TGTGCCAGCAGCTTCGCCCCCGTACCGAACACTGAAGCTTTCTTT. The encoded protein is CASSFAPVPNTEAFF.

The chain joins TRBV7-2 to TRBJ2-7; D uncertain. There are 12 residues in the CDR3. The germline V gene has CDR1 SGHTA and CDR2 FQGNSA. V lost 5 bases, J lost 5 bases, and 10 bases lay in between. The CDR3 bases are TGTGCCAGCAGCCCCGACGGAAACGAGCAGTACTTC. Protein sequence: CASSPDGNEQYF.

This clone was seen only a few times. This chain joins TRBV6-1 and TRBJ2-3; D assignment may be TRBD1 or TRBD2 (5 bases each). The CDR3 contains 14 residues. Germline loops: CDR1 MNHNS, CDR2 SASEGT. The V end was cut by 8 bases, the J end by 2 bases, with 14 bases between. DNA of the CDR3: TGTGCCAGCTGTAGAGAGGGGTTCACAGATACGCAGTATTTT. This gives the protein CASCREGFTDTQYF.

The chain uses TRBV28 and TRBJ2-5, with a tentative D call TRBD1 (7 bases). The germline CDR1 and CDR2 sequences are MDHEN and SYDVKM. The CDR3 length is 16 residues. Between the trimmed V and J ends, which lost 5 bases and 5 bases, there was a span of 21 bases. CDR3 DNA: TGTGCCAGCAGTCCGGGGGCACAGGGGTCCGGGGAGACCCAGTACTTC. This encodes CASSPGAQGSGETQYF.

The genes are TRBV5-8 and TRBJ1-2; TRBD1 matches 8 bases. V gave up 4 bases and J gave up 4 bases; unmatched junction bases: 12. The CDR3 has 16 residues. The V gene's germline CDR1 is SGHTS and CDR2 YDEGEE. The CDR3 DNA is TGTGCCAGCAGCCAAGTTATAGGACAGGGAGTCTATGGCTACACCTTC. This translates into CASSQVIGQGVYGYTF.

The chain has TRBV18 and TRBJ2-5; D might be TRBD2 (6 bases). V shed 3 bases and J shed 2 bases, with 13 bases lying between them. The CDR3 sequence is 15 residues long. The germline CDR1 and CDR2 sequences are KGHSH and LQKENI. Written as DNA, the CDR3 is TGTGCCAGCTCACCGGACTACCGTGGGCAAGAGACCCAGTACTTC. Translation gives CASSPDYRGQETQYF.

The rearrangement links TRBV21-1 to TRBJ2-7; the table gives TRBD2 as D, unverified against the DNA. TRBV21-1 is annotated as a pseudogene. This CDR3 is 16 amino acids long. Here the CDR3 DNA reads TGTGCCAGCAGCAACCTGGTCCACGCGAGCTCCTACGAGCAGTACTTC. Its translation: CASSNLVHASSYEQYF.

CDR3 sequence: CASSLVGKETQYF. CDR3 bases: TGCGCCAGCAGCTTGGTGGGGAAAGAGACCCAGTACTTC. The genes are TRBV5-1 and TRBJ2-5; D is ambiguous. Trimming pared 0 bases from V and 3 bases from J, leaving 6 bases between. The length of the CDR3 is 13 residues. Germline V gene sequence: CDR1 SGHRS, CDR2 YFSETQ.

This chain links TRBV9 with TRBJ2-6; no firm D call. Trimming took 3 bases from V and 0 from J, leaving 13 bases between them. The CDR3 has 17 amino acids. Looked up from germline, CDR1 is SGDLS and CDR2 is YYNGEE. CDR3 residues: CASSAPVGNSGANVLTF. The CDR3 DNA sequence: TGTGCCAGCAGCGCCCCCGTGGGCAACTCTGGGGCCAACGTCCTGACTTTC.

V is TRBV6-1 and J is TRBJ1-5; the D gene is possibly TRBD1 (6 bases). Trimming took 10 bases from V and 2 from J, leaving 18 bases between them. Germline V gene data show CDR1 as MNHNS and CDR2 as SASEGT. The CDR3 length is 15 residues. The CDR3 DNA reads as TGTGCCACCCGCCGACAGGCCGAAGGCAATCAGCCCCAGCATTTT. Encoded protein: CATRRQAEGNQPQHF.

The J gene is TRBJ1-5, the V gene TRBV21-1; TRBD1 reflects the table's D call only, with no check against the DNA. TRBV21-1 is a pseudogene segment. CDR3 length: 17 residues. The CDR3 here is CASRKYHPGQGFQPQHF. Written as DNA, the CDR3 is TGTGCCAGCAGGAAGTATCATCCGGGACAGGGGTTTCAGCCCCAGCATTTT.

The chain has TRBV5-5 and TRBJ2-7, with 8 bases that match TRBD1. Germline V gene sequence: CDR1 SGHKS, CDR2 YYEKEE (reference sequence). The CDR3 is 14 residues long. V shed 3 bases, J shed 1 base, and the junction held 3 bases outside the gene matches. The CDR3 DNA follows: TGTGCCAGCAGCTCTAGACAGGGGTCCTACGAGCAGTACTTC. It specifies CASSSRQGSYEQYF. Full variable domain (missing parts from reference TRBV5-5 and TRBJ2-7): DAGVTQSPTHLIKTRGQQVTLRCSPISGHKSVSWYQQVLGQGPQFIFQYYEKEERGRGNFPDRFSARQFPNYSSELNVNALLLGDSALYLCASSSRQGSYEQYFGPGTRLTVT.

The chain's CDR3 is CASSFIGPWAPSYEQYF. CDR3 sequence (DNA): TGTGCCAGCAGCTTTATTGGTCCCTGGGCCCCTTCCTACGAGCAGTACTTC. The chain joins TRBV7-2 to TRBJ2-7; no definite D call. Germline CDR1 SGHTA, CDR2 FQGNSA. Trimming left V 3 bases short and J 1 base short, with 19 bases between. This CDR3 has 17 residues.

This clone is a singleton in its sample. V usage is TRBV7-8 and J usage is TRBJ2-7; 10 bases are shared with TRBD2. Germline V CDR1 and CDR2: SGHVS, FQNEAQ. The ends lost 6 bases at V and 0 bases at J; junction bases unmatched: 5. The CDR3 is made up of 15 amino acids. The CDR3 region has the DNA TGTGCCAGCAGGCGCCTAGCGGGAGACTCCTACGAGCAGTACTTC. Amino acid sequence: CASRRLAGDSYEQYF.

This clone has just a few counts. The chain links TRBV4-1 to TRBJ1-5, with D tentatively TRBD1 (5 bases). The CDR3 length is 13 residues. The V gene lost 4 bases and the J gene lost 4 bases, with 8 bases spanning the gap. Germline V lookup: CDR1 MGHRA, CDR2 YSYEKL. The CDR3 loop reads CASSPGPNQPQHF. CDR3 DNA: TGCGCCAGCAGCCCGGGGCCGAATCAGCCCCAGCATTTT.

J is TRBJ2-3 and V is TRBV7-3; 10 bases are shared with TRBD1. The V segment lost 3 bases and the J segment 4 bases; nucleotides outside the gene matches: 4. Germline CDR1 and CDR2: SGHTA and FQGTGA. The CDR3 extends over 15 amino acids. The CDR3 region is CASSLTGGLSDTQYF. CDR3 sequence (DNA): TGTGCCAGCAGCTTGACAGGGGGCCTATCAGATACGCAGTATTTT. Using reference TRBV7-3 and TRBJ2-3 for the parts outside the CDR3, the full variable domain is GAGVSQTPSNKVTEKGKYVELRCDPISGHTALYWYRQSLGQGPEFLIYFQGTGAADDSGLPNDRFFAVRPEGSVSTLKIQRTERGDSAVYLCASSLTGGLSDTQYFGPGTRLTVL.

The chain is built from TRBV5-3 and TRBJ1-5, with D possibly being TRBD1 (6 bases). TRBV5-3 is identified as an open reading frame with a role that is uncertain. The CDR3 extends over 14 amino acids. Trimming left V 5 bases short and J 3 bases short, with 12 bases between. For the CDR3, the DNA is TGTGCCAGAAGTTGGGGACAAATCAATCAGCCCCAGCATTTT. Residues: CARSWGQINQPQHF.

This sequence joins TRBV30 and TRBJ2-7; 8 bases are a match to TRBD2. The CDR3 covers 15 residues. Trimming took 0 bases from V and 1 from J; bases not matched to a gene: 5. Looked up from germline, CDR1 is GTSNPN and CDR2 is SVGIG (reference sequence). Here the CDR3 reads CAWSVRKRESYEQYF. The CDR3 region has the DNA TGTGCCTGGAGTGTACGCAAGCGGGAGTCCTACGAGCAGTACTTC.

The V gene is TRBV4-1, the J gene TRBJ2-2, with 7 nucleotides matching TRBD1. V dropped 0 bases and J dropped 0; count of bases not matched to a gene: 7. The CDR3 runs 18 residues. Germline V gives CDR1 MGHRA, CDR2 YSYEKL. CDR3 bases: TGCGCCAGCAGCCAAGAAGTATGGGACAGTGCGAACACCGGGGAGCTGTTTTTT. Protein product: CASSQEVWDSANTGELFF.

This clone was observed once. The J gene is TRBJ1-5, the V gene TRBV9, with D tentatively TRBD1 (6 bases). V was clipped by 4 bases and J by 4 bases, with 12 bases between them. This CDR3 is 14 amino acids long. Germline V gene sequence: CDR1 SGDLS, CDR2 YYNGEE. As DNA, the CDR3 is TGTGCCAGCAGCACAGGGACGGGAAATCAGCCCCAGCATTTT. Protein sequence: CASSTGTGNQPQHF.